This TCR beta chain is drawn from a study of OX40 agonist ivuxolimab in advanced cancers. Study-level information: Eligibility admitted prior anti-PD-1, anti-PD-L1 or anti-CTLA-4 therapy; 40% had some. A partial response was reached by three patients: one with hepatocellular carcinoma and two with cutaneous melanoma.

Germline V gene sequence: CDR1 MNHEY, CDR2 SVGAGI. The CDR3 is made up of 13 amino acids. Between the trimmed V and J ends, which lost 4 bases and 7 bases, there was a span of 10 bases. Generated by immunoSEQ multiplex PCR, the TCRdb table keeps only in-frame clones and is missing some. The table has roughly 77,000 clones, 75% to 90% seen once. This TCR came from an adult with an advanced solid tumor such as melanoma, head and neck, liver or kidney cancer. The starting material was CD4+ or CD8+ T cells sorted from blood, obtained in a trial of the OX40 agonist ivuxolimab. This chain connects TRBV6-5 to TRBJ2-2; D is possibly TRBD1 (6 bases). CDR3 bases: TGTGCCAGCAGTTCACAGGGAATCGGGGAGCTGTTTTTT. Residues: CASSSQGIGELFF.